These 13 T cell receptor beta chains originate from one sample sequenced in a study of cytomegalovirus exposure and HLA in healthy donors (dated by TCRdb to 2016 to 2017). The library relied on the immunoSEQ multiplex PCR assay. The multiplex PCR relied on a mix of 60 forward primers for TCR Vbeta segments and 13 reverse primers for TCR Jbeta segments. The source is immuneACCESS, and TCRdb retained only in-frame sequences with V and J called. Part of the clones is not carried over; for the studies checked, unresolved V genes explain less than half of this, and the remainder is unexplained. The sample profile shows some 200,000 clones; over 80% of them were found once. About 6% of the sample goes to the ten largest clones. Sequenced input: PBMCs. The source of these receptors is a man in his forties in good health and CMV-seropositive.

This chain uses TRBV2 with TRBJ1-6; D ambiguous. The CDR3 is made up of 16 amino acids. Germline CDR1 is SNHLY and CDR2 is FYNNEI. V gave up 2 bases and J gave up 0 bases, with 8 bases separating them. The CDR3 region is CASSELPSSYNSPLHF. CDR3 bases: TGTGCCAGCAGTGAACTCCCCAGCTCCTATAATTCACCCCTCCACTTT.

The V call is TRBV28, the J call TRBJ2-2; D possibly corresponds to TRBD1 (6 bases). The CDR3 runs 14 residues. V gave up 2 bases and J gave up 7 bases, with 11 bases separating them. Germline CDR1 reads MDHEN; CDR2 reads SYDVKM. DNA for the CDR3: TGTGCCAGCAGTTTACCAGGGGAATTCGGGGAGCTGTTTTTT. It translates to CASSLPGEFGELFF.

The CDR3 coding sequence is TGCGCCAGCAGCTTGACCCAGGGGGCTTATGGCTACACCTTC. The encoded protein is CASSLTQGAYGYTF. V and J are TRBV5-1 and TRBJ1-2; 8 nucleotides line up with TRBD1. Unmatched junction bases numbered 4, after V lost 1 base and J lost 5 bases. Germline V gene data show CDR1 as SGHRS and CDR2 as YFSETQ. This CDR3 spans 14 amino acids.

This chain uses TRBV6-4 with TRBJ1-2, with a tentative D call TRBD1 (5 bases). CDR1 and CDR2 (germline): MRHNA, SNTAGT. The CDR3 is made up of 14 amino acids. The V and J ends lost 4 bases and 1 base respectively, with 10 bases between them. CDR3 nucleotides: TGTGCCAGCAGTGCCGAGCAGGGTAACTATGGCTACACCTTC. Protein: CASSAEQGNYGYTF.

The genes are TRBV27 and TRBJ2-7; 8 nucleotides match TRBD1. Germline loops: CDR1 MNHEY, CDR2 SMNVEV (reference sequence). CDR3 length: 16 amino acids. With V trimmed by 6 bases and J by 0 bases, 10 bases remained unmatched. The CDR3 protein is CASSSIGTGYSYEQYF. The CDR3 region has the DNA TGTGCCAGCAGCTCAATTGGGACAGGATACTCCTACGAGCAGTACTTC.

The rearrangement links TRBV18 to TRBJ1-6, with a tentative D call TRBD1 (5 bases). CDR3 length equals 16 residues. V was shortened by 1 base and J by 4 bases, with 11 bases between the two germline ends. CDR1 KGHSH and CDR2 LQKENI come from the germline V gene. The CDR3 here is CASSPQDTIYNSPLHF. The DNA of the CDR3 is TGTGCCAGCTCACCACAGGACACAATATATAATTCACCCCTCCACTTT.

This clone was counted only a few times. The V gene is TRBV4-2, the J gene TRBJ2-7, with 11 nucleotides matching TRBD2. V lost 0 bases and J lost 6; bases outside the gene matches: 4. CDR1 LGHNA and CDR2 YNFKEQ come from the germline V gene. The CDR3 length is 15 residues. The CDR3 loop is CASSQDSGGAGEQYF. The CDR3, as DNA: TGTGCCAGCAGCCAAGATAGCGGGGGGGCTGGCGAGCAGTACTTC.

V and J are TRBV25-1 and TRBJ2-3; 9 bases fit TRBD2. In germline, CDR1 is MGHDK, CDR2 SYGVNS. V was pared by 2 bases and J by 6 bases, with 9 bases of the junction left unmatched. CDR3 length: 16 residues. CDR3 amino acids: CASSEGAGLALDTQYF. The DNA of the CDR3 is TGTGCCAGCAGTGAAGGGGCGGGACTAGCTCTCGATACGCAGTATTTT. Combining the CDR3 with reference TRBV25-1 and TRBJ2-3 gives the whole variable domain EADIYQTPRYLVIGTGKKITLECSQTMGHDKMYWYQQDPGMELHLIHYSYGVNSTEKGDLSSESTVSRIRTEHFPLTLESARPSHTSQYLCASSEGAGLALDTQYFGPGTRLTVL.

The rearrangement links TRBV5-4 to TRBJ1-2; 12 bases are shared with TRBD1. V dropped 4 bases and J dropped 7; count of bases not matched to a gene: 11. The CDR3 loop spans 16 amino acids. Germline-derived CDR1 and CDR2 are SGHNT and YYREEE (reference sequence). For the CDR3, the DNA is TGTGCCAGCAGCGGGGGGACAGGGGGCGCGAGTCGTGGCTACACCTTC. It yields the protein CASSGGTGGASRGYTF.

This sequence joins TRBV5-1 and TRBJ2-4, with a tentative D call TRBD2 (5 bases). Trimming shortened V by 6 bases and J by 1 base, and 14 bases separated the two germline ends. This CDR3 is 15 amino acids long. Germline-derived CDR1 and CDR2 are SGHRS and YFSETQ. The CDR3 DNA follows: TGCGCCAGCAACGACGGTGGAGGTGCCAAAAACATTCAGTACTTC. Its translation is CASNDGGGAKNIQYF.

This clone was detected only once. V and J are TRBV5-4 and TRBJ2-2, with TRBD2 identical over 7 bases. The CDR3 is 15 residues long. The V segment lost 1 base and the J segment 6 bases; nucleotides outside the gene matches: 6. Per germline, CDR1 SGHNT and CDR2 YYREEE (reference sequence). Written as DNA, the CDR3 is TGTGCCAGCAGCTTGCGAGCGGGGAAGGCCGGGGAGCTGTTTTTT. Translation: CASSLRAGKAGELFF.

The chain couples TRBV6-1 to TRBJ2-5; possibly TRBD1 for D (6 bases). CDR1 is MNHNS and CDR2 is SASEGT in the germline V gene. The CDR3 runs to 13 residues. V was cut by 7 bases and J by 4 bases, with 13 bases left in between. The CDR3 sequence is CASNTETGETQYF. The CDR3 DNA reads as TGTGCCAGCAACACCGAGACAGGAGAGACCCAGTACTTC.

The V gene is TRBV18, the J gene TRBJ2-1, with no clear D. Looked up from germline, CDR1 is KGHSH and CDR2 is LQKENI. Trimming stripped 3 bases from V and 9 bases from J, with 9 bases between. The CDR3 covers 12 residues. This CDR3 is CASSPSESEQFF. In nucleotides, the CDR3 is TGTGCCAGCTCACCTTCAGAATCTGAGCAGTTCTTC.